This is a list of T cell receptor beta chains from one sample in a study of MAIT cells during Salmonella Paratyphi A infection. MiXCR, applied by TCRdb to the 5' RACE reads, yields one record per CDR3 protein. Among about a thousand distinct CDR3 sequences listed, more than 20% were seen once. The input for sequencing was MAIT cells from blood, taken at the last sampling point of the challenge study. These receptors originate from a person between 18 and 69 years old who was deliberately infected with Salmonella Paratyphi A in a paratyphoid fever challenge study. Both conserved end residues are trimmed from each CDR3. Clone size appears in some rows only: once, few, many, or a class for an expanded clone.

CDR3 | size | V
ASSLYGEQF | . | TRBV27
SAPQGDASPLH | few | TRBV20-1
ASSGGTGSSEQF | . | TRBV6-1
SVSLGALSGANVLT | few | TRBV20-1
SARDFQITGELF | . | TRBV20-1
SAKEGANTEAF | medium-sized | TRBV20-1
ASSLLFGYNEQF | medium-sized | TRBV5-4
ASSRQVQETQY | hyperexpanded | TRBV6-5
ASSYEGPGANVLT | few | TRBV6-2/TRBV6-3
ASSSFWSSYNEQF | few | TRBV7-6
SARREGLYYEQY | . | TRBV20-1
ASSQALGGGTDTQY | few | TRBV4-2
ASSQAYSLAFNEQF | large | TRBV4-3
ASSQDLENTEAF | hyperexpanded | TRBV4-3
ASTGGRDQETQY | . | TRBV6-2/TRBV6-3
SARDLQGTEAF | medium-sized | TRBV20-1
ASSPGGERTEAF | few | TRBV6-4
SARREGLDTEAF | medium-sized | TRBV20-1
ASSPQGDTDTQY | medium-sized | TRBV6-4
ASTQRIGGATDTQY | few | TRBV9
ASRDLTETQY | few | TRBV7-2
ASSFSTEAF | . | TRBV7-9